A selection of T cell receptor beta chains follows, all from one sample in a study of CD8+CD57+ T cells in acquired aplastic anemia. TCRdb itself ran the reads through MiXCR, one entry per CDR3 protein. The data hold hundreds of thousands of distinct CDR3 sequences, with under 40% observed a single time. Sequenced input: sorted CD4+, CD8+, or CD8+CD57+ T cells (not recorded which) from PBMCs. These TCRs come from a human donor with aplastic anemia. The CDR3 runs from the conserved cysteine through the conserved F or W. D genes are given only for firm matches. Clone size is shown for a subset of rows, as once, few, many or a class of expanded clone.

NA	TRBV10-3	many	TRBJ2-5	TGTGCCATCAGTGAGTCTGAATCGGGCAGGGGAGAGACCCAGTACTTC	CAISESESGRGETQYF
TRBD1	TRBV20-1	few	TRBJ1-5	TGCAGTGCTAGAGTAAGACAGGGGGACCAAAATCAGCCCCAGCATTTT	CSARVRQGDQNQPQHF
NA	TRBV7-3	NA	TRBJ1-1	TGTGCCAGCAGCTTAGATGGGGGGCTTATGAACACTGAAGCTTTCTTT	CASSLDGGLMNTEAFF
NA	TRBV20-1	many	TRBJ1-2	TGCAGCGGACAGCTGATAAACTATGGCTACACCTTC	CSGQLINYGYTF
TRBD1	TRBV25-1	NA	TRBJ1-2	TGTGCCAGCAGTGACTCAACAGGGGGCGGCTACACCTTC	CASSDSTGGGYTF
NA	TRBV30	once	TRBJ1-3	TGTGCCTGGACAGGGTTTGGGGACACCATATATTTT	CAWTGFGDTIYF
NA	TRBV5-1	NA	TRBJ2-5	TGCGCCAGCAGCTTGGGAGGCGGACAAATGCTAGAGACCCAGTACTTC	CASSLGGGQMLETQYF
NA	TRBV19	many	TRBJ1-1	TGTGCCAGTAGTTTCCTGCGGACACATGAAGCTTTCTTT	CASSFLRTHEAFF
TRBD2	TRBV11-1	once	TRBJ2-1	TGTGCCAGCAGTTCCCCGGGACTAGCGGGAAACAATGAGCAGTTCTTC	CASSSPGLAGNNEQFF
NA	TRBV24-1	NA	TRBJ1-1	TGTGCCACCAGTGATTCCTTCGCGGGGGTAGCTTTCTTT	CATSDSFAGVAFF
TRBD1	TRBV29-1	NA	TRBJ1-2	TGCAGCGTAAAAACCACAGGGGGCGACGGCTACACCTTC	CSVKTTGGDGYTF
NA	TRBV5-1	many	TRBJ1-1	TGTGCCAGCAGCTTAGCAGGGGACACTGAAGCTTTCTTT	CASSLAGDTEAFF
TRBD1	TRBV12-3/TRBV12-4	many	TRBJ1-5	TGTGCCAGCACCCGACAGGGGTCTAATCAGCCCCAGCATTTT	CASTRQGSNQPQHF
TRBD1	TRBV24-1	NA	TRBJ2-1	TGTGCCACCAGTAGAACGATACAGGGGGCATTAGGGGGACCGTCAAGTCACAATGAGCAGTTCTTC	CATSRTIQGALGGPSSHNEQFF
NA	TRBV12-3/TRBV12-4	NA	TRBJ1-5	TGTGCCAGCAGTTTAAATCGGGGGGACAATCAGCCCCAGCATTTT	CASSLNRGDNQPQHF
TRBD2	TRBV20-1	NA	TRBJ2-2	TGCAGCCTAACGACTAGCGGGAGGTCCGGGGAGCTGTTTTTT	CSLTTSGRSGELFF
NA	TRBV5-1	many	TRBJ1-2	TGCGCCAGCAGCTTGGATAGGGACGGTGGCTACACCTTC	CASSLDRDGGYTF
NA	TRBV7-8	NA	TRBJ2-1	TGTGCCAGCAGCTCGGGGGCCTACAATGAGCAGTTCTTC	CASSSGAYNEQFF
TRBD1	TRBV11-1	NA	TRBJ1-4	TGTGCCAGCAGCTTCCCTCGGGACAGGGGGCGCCTCACTAATGAAAAACTGTTTTTT	CASSFPRDRGRLTNEKLFF
NA	TRBV10-3	many	TRBJ1-1	TGTGCCATCAGTCTGAAGGGTGGCACTGAAGCTTTCTTT	CAISLKGGTEAFF
NA	TRBV9	many	TRBJ2-3	TGTGCCAGCAGCCGAGGACCCGGGCGACCAGATACGCAGTATTTT	CASSRGPGRPDTQYF
TRBD2	TRBV9	NA	TRBJ2-3	TGTGCCAGCAGCGTAGGGGGAGGGACTAGCCCAGATACGCAGTATTTT	CASSVGGGTSPDTQYF
TRBD1	TRBV7-8	once	TRBJ2-7	TGTGCCAGCAGCCTCGGGACCGCACCTCAGGGGGCTATCGAGCAGTACTTC	CASSLGTAPQGAIEQYF
NA	TRBV5-1	many	TRBJ1-1	TGCGCCAGCAGCTTACAGAGCATGAACACTGAAGCTTTCTTT	CASSLQSMNTEAFF
NA	TRBV11-2	many	TRBJ1-6	TGCGCCAGCAGCTTGGATCGAGCCTATAATTCACCCCTCCACTTT	CASSLDRAYNSPLHF
NA	TRBV7-2	many	TRBJ2-7	TGTGCCAGCAGCTTAGCGGGAGGCCCTCAATCCTACGAGCAGTACTTC	CASSLAGGPQSYEQYF
TRBD1	TRBV5-1	NA	TRBJ2-7	TGCGCCAGCAGCTTGACGGCAGGGGGCACCCCCTACGAGCAGCACTTC	CASSLTAGGTPYEQHF
NA	TRBV6-1	many	TRBJ2-7	TGTGCCAGCAGTCCCTCCGGAGAGCAGTACTTC	CASSPSGEQYF
NA	TRBV20-1	many	TRBJ2-7	TGCAGTCTTAGGCCAAACTCCTACGAGCAGTACTTC	CSLRPNSYEQYF
NA	TRBV4-1	NA	TRBJ2-3	TGCGCCAGCAGCCCCTCTTGGCCAGATACGCAGTATTTT	CASSPSWPDTQYF
NA	TRBV19	many	TRBJ2-3	TGTGCCAGTACCACAGTGGGGGGAACAGATACGCAGTATTTT	CASTTVGGTDTQYF
TRBD2	TRBV11-2	NA	TRBJ2-7	TGTGCCAGCAGCTTAGAACTAGCGGGAGACATCAGGTACGAGCAGTACTTC	CASSLELAGDIRYEQYF
NA	TRBV12-3/TRBV12-4	few	TRBJ2-7	TGTGCCACCGGGAATAACTACGAGCAGTACTTC	CATGNNYEQYF
NA	TRBV2	many	TRBJ2-1	TGTGCCAGCAGTGTGAGGCAGGGTCAGCATAATGAGCAGTTCTTC	CASSVRQGQHNEQFF
NA	TRBV20-1	many	TRBJ1-2	TGCAGTGCTAGAGATCAGGGTCTTGGCTACACCTTC	CSARDQGLGYTF
NA	TRBV19	NA	TRBJ2-1	TGTGCCAGCCGACCCGGGACCGATGATAATGAGCAGTTCTTC	CASRPGTDDNEQFF
TRBD2	TRBV20-1	many	TRBJ2-3	TGCAGTGCTAGAGTCCCTAGCGGGAGTTCAGATACGCAGTATTTT	CSARVPSGSSDTQYF
TRBD1	TRBV10-3	NA	TRBJ2-1	TGTGCCATCAAAGCAGGGGACAGGGACCTTGAGCAGTTCTTC	CAIKAGDRDLEQFF
TRBD1	TRBV9	few	TRBJ2-6	TGTGCCAGCAGCGTAGCGGGACAGGGCCCTGGGGCCAACGTCCTGACTTTC	CASSVAGQGPGANVLTF
NA	TRBV19	NA	TRBJ1-4	TGTGCCAGTCGGCCCGGTTTTACGGGGGGCTTTGAAAAACTGTTTTTT	CASRPGFTGGFEKLFF
NA	TRBV20-1	many	TRBJ1-5	TGCAGTGCTAGAGTGGGGGAACAGCCCCAGCATTTT	CSARVGEQPQHF
TRBD1	TRBV7-9	many	TRBJ2-7	TGTGCCAGCAGCTCCTTGACAGGGAACTACGAGCAGTACTTC	CASSSLTGNYEQYF
NA	TRBV9	few	TRBJ1-1	TGTGCCAGCAGCGTATTCGCGGGTACTGAAGCTTTCTTT	CASSVFAGTEAFF
NA	TRBV20-1	NA	TRBJ2-1	TGCAGTGCGTCGTCCGTGACACGCTACAATGAGCAGTTCTTC	CSASSVTRYNEQFF
NA	TRBV20-1	many	TRBJ2-7	TGCAGTGCTAGAGGCGGGGGAAGGGGGACCTACGAGCAGTACTTC	CSARGGGRGTYEQYF
TRBD1	TRBV27	NA	TRBJ2-7	TGTGCCAGCAGTTTCGCTAGGACAGGGGGAATCGAGCAGTACTTC	CASSFARTGGIEQYF
TRBD2	TRBV5-5	NA	TRBJ2-2	TGTGCCAGCAGGCGGGCGGGAGGAGGGACCGGGGGGCTGTTTTTT	CASRRAGGGTGGLFF
NA	TRBV7-9	many	TRBJ1-2	TGTGCCAGCAGCTTACCGCTGAAGGGGGGATCCTATGGCTACACCTTC	CASSLPLKGGSYGYTF
NA	TRBV20-1	many	TRBJ2-7	TGCAGTGCTAGAGATAATCGGGGAATCTACGAGCAGTACTTC	CSARDNRGIYEQYF
NA	TRBV7-9	NA	TRBJ1-1	TGTGCCAGCAGCTTAGGATCCAGGGTCAAGGACACTGAAGCTTTCTTT	CASSLGSRVKDTEAFF
NA	TRBV4-3	NA	TRBJ1-4	TGCGCCAGCAGCAGTTCAGGAACAACTAATGAAAAACTGTTTTTT	CASSSSGTTNEKLFF
TRBD2	TRBV30	NA	TRBJ2-1	TGTGCCTGGAGTCGGGAGGCCTACAATGAGCAGTTCTTC	CAWSREAYNEQFF
NA	TRBV30	many	TRBJ1-2	TGTGCCTGGAGTCGGACGGACAGTGGCTACACCTTC	CAWSRTDSGYTF
NA	TRBV2	few	TRBJ2-2	TGTGCCAGCACTATCCAAGCCTTGGGCACCGGGGAGCTGTTTTTT	CASTIQALGTGELFF